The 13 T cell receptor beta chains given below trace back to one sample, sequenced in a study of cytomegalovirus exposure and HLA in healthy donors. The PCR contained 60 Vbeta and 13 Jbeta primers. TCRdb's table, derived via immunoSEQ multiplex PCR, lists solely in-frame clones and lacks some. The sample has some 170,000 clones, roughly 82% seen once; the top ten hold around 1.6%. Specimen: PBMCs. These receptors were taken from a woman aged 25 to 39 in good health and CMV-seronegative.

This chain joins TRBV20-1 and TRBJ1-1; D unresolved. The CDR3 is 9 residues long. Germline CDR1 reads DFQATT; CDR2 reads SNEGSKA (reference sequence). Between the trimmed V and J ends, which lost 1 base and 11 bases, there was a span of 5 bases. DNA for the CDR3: TGCAGTGCTAGAGTCATGGCTTTCTTT. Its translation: CSARVMAFF.

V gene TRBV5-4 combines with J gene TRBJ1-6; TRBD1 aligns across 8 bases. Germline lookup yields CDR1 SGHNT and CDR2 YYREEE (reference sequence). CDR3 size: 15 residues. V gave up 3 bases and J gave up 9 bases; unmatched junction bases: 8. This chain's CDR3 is CASSYSGGLGSPLHF. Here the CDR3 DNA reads TGTGCCAGCAGCTACTCAGGGGGCTTAGGTTCACCCCTCCACTTT.

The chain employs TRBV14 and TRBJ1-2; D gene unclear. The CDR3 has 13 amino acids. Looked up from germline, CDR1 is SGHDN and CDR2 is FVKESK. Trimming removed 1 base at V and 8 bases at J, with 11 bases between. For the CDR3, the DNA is TGTGCCAGCAGCCAAGCACAGTGGATGGGCTACACCTTC. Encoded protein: CASSQAQWMGYTF.

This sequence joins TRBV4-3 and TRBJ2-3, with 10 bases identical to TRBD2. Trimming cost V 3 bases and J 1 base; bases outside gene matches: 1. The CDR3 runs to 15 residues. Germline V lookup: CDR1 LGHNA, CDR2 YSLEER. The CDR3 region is CASSHGLAGTDTQYF. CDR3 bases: TGCGCCAGCAGCCACGGACTAGCGGGCACAGATACGCAGTATTTT.

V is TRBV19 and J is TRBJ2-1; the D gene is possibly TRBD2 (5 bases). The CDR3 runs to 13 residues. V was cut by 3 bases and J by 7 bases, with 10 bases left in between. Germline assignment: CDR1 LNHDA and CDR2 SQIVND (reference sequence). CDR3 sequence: CASSIDGSNEQFF. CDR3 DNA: TGTGCCAGTAGTATCGATGGGAGTAATGAGCAGTTCTTC.

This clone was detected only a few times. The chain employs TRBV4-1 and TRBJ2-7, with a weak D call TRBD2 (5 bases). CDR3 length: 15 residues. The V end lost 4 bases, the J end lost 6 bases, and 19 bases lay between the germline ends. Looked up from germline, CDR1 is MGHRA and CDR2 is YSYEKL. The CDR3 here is CASSLKRASSGEQYF. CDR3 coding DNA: TGCGCCAGCAGCCTTAAACGGGCTAGCTCCGGCGAGCAGTACTTC.

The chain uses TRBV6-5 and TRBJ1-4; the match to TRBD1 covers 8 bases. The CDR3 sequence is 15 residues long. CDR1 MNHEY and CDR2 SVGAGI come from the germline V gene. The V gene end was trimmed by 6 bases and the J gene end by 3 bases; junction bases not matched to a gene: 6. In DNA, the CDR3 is TGTGCCAGCAGCCGGGGACAGGCCCCTAATGAAAAACTGTTTTTT. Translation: CASSRGQAPNEKLFF.

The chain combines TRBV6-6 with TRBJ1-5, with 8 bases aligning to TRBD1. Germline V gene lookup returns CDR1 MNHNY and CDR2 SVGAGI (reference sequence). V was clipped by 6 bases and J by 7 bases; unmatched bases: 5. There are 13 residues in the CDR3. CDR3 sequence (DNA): TGTGCCAGCAGCACACAGGGGGTGCAGCCCCAGCATTTT. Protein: CASSTQGVQPQHF.

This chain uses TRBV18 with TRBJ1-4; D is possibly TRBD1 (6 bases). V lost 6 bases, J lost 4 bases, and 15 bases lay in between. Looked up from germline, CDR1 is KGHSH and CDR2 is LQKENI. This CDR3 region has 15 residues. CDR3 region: CASSLLQGSNEKLFF. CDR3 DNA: TGTGCCAGCTCGCTATTACAGGGAAGTAATGAAAAACTGTTTTTT.

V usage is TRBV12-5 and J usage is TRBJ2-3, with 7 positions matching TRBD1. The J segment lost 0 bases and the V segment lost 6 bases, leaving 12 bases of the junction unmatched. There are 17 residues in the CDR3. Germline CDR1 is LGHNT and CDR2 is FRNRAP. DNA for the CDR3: TGTGCTAGTGGCCCTAGAAGGGGGCAGGATAGCACAGATACGCAGTATTTT. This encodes CASGPRRGQDSTDTQYF.

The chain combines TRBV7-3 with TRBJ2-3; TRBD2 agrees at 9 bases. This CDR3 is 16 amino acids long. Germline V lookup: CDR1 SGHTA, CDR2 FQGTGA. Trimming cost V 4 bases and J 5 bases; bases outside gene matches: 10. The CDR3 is CASSSRGGGAGDTQYF. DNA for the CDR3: TGTGCCAGCAGCTCTCGGGGCGGGGGGGCGGGAGATACGCAGTATTTT.

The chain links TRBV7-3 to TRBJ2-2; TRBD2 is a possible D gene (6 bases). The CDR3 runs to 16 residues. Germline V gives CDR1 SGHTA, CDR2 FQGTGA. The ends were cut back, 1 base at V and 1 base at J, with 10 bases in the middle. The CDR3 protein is CASSLSISGNTGELFF. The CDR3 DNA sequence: TGTGCCAGCAGCTTAAGTATTAGCGGGAACACCGGGGAGCTGTTTTTT. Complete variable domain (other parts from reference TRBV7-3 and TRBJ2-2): GAGVSQTPSNKVTEKGKYVELRCDPISGHTALYWYRQSLGQGPEFLIYFQGTGAADDSGLPNDRFFAVRPEGSVSTLKIQRTERGDSAVYLCASSLSISGNTGELFFGEGSRLTVL.

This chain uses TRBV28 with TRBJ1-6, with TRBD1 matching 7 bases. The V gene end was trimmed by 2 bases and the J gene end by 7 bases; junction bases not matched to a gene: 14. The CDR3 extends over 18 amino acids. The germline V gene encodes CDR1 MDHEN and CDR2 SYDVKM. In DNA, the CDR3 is TGTGCCAGCAGTTTACGCCGGGACAGTGGGCCCCTAAATTCACCCCTCCACTTT. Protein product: CASSLRRDSGPLNSPLHF.